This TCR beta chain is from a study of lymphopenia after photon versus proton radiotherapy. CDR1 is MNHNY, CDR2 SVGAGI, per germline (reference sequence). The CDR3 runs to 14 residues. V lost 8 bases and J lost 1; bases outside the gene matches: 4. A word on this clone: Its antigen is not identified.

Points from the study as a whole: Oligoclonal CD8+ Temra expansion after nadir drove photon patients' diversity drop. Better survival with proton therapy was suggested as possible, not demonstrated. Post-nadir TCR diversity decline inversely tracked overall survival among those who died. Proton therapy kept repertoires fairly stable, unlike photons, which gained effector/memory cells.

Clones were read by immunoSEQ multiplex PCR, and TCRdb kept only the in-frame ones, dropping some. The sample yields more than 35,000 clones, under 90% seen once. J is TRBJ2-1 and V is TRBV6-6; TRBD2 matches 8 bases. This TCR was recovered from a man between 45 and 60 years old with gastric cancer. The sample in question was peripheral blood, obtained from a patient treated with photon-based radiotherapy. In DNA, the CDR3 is TGTGCCAGCGGTAGCGGGAATTCCTACAATGAGCAGTTCTTC. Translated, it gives CASGSGNSYNEQFF.